This TCR beta chain derives from a study of PD-L1 blockade in urothelial cancer. Study in general: Anywhere from 0 to 3 prior chemotherapy regimens had been received by patients. Blood-derived samples held a median approximately 150,000 T cells.

The time point is: pretreatment peripheral blood. A total of 1 to 8 samples per patient were collected pretreatment and on-treatment. Each PCR received spiked synthetic TCR analog templates. The data were produced by immunoSEQ multiplex PCR, yet TCRdb's version contains in-frame clones alone and is incomplete. The sample includes over 65,000 clones, under 90% of them seen just once. The CDR3 has 14 amino acids. Germline-derived CDR1 and CDR2 are SQVTM and ANQGSEA. Trimming at V came to 6 bases and at J to 14 bases, leaving 17 bases not matched to a gene. This chain joins TRBV29-1 and TRBJ2-3, with 10 bases lining up with TRBD2. This receptor was identified in a man in his 70s with urothelial cancer. This sample comprised PBMCs, obtained around atezolizumab (anti-PD-L1) treatment. The CDR3 sequence is CSVHIAGGPNQWYF. CDR3 DNA: TGCAGCGTCCATATAGCGGGAGGACCAAATCAGTGGTATTTT.